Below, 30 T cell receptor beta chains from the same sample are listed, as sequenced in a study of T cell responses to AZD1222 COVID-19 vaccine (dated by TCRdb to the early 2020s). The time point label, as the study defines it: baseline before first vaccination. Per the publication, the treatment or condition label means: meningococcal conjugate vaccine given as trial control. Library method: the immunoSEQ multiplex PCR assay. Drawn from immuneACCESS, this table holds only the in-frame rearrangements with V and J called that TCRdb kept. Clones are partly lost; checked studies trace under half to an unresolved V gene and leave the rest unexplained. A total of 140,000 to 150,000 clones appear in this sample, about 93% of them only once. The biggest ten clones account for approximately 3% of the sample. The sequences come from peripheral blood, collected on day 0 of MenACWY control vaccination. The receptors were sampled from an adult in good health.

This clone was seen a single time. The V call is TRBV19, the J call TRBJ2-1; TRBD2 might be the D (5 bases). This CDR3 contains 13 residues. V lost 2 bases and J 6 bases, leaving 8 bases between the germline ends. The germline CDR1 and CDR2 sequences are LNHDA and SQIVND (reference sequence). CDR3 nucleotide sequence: TGTGCCAGTAGTATATCCAGCGGCAATGAGCAGTTCTTC. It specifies CASSISSGNEQFF.

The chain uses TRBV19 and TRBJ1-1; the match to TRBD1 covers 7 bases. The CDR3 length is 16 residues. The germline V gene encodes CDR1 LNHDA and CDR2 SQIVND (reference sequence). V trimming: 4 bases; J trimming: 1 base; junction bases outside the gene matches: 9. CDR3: CASSTGTALGNTEAFF. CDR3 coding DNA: TGTGCCAGTAGTACTGGGACAGCCCTAGGGAACACTGAAGCTTTCTTT.

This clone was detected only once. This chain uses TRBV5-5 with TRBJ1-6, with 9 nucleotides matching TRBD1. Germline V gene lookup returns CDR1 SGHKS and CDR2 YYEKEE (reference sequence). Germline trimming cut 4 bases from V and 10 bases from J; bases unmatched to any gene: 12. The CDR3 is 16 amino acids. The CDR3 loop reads CASSLTGDREISPLHF. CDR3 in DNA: TGTGCCAGCAGCCTGACGGGGGACAGGGAGATCTCACCCCTCCACTTT. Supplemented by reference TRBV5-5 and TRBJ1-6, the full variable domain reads DAGVTQSPTHLIKTRGQQVTLRCSPISGHKSVSWYQQVLGQGPQFIFQYYEKEERGRGNFPDRFSARQFPNYSSELNVNALLLGDSALYLCASSLTGDREISPLHFGNGTRLTVT.

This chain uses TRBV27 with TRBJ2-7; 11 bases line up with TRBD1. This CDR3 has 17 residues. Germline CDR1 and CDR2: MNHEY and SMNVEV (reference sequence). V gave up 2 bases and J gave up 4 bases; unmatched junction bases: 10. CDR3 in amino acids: CASSLTIGDRGIYEQYF. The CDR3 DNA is TGTGCCAGCAGTTTAACTATCGGGGACAGGGGGATTTACGAGCAGTACTTC.

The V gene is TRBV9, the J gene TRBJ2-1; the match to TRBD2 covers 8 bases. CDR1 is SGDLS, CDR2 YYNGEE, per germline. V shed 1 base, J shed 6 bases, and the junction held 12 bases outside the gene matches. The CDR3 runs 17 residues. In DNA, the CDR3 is TGTGCCAGCAGCGTACGTGCTCGGGGACTAGGGGGCAATGAGCAGTTCTTC. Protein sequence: CASSVRARGLGGNEQFF.

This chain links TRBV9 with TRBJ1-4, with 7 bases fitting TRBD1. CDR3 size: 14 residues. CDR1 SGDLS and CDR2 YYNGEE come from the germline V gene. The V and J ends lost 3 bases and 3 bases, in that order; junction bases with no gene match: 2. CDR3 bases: TGTGCCAGCAGCGCGGGACAGTCTAATGAAAAACTGTTTTTT. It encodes CASSAGQSNEKLFF.

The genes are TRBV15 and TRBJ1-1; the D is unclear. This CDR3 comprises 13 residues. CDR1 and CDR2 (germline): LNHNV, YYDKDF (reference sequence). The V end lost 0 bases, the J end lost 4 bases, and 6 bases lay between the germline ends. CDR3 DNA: TGTGCCACCAGCAGAGAACCGGGCACTGAAGCTTTCTTT. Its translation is CATSREPGTEAFF.

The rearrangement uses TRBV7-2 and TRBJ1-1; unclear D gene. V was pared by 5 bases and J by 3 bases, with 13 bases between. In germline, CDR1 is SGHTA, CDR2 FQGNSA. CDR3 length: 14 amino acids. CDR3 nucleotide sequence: TGTGCCAGCAGCCCCCCTCTAGAGCACACTGAAGCTTTCTTT. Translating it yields CASSPPLEHTEAFF.

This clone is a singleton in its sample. The CDR3 here is CASSEVGGMETQYF. The DNA of the CDR3 is TGTGCTAGTTCGGAAGTTGGGGGCATGGAGACCCAGTACTTC. The chain uses TRBV12-5 and TRBJ2-5; a weak D match, TRBD1 (6 bases). Trimming took 8 bases from V and 5 from J, leaving 18 bases between them. The CDR3 runs 14 residues. The germline V gene encodes CDR1 LGHNT and CDR2 FRNRAP.

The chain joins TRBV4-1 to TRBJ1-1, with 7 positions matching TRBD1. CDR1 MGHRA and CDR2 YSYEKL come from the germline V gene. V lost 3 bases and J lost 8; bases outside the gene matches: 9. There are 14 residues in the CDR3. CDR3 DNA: TGCGCCAGCAGCCATCCCCGACAGGGAAGAGAAGCTTTCTTT. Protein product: CASSHPRQGREAFF.

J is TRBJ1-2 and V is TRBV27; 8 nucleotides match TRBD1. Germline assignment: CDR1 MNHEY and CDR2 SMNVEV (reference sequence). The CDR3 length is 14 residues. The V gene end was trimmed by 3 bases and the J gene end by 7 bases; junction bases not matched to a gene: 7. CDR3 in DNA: TGTGCCAGCAGTTTTCGGCAGGGGGCAATTGGCTACACCTTC. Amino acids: CASSFRQGAIGYTF.

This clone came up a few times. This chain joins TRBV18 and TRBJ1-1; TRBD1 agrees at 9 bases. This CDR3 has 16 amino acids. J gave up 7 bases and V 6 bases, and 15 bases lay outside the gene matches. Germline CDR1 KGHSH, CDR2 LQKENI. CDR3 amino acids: CASSLGQGKNQGEAFF. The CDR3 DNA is TGTGCCAGCTCCCTGGGACAGGGAAAGAATCAGGGTGAAGCTTTCTTT.

The CDR3 region is CASSLPPPGVGPNSPLHF. The CDR3 DNA follows: TGTGCCAGCAGTTTACCCCCCCCAGGGGTGGGGCCGAATTCACCCCTCCACTTT. V is TRBV28 and J is TRBJ1-6, with D possibly being TRBD1 (6 bases). V gave up 2 bases and J gave up 7 bases, with 21 bases separating them. Germline CDR1 is MDHEN and CDR2 is SYDVKM. The CDR3 extends over 18 amino acids.

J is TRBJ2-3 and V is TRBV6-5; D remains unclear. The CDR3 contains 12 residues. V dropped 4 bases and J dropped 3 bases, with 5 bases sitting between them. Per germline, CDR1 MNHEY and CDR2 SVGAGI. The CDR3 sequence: CASSLSTDTQYF. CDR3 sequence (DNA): TGTGCCAGCAGTTTATCAACAGATACGCAGTATTTT.

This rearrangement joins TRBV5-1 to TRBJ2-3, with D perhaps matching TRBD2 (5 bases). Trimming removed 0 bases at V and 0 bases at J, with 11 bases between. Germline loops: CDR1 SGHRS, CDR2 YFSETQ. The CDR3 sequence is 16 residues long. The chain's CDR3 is CASSLASRASTDTQYF. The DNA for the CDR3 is TGCGCCAGCAGCTTGGCTTCGAGGGCTAGCACAGATACGCAGTATTTT.

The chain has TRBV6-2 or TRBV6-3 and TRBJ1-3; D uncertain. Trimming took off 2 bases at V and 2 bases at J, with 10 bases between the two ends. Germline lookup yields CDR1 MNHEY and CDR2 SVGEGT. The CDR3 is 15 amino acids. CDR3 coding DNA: TGTGCCAGCAGTTACCTCGGGAACCCTGGAAACACCATATATTTT. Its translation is CASSYLGNPGNTIYF.

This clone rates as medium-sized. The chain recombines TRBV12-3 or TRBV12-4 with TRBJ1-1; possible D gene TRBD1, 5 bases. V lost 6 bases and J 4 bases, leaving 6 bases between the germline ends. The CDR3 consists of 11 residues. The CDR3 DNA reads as TGTGCCAGCAGGGGGGGCACTGAAGCTTTCTTT. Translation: CASRGGTEAFF.

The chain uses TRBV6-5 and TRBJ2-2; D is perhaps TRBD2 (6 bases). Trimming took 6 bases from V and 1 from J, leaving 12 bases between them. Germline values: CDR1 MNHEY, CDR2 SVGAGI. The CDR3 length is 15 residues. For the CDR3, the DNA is TGTGCCAGCAGCCCGGACTACTGGAACACCGGGGAGCTGTTTTTT. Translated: CASSPDYWNTGELFF.

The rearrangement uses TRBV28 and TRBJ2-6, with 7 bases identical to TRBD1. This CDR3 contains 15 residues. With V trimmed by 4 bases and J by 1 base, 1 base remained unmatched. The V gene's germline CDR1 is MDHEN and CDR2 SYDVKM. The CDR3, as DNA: TGTGCCAGCAGTTCAGGGGGATCTGGGGCCAACGTCCTGACTTTC. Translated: CASSSGGSGANVLTF.

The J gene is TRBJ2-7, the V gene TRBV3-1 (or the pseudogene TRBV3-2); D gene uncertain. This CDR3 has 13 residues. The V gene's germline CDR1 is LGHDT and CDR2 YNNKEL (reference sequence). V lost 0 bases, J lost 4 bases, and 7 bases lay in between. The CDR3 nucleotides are TGTGCCAGCAGCCAAGATGGCCTTTACGAGCAGTACTTC. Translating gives CASSQDGLYEQYF.

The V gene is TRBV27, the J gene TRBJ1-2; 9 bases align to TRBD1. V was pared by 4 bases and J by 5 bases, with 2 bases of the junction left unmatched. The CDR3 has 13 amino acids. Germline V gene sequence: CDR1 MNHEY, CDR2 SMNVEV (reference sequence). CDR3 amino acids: CASSSGQGYGYTF. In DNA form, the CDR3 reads TGTGCCAGCAGTTCAGGACAGGGGTATGGCTACACCTTC.

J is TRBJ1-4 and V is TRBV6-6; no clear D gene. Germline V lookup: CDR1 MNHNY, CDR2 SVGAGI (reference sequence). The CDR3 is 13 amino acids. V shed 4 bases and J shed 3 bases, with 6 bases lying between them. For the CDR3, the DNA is TGTGCCAGCAGTTGGCAGCCTAATGAAAAACTGTTTTTT. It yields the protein CASSWQPNEKLFF.

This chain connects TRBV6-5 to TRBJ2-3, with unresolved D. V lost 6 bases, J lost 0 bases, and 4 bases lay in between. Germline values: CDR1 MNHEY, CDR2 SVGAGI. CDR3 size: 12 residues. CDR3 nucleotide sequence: TGTGCCAGCAGGGGGAGCACAGATACGCAGTATTTT. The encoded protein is CASRGSTDTQYF.

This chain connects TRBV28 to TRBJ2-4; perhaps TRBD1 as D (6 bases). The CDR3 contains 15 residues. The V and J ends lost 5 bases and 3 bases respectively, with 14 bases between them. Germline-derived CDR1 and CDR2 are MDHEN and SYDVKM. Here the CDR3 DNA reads TGTGCCAGCAGTGGCAGGGGTTTGGTCAAAAACATTCAGTACTTC. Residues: CASSGRGLVKNIQYF. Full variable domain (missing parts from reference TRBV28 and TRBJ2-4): DVKVTQSSRYLVKRTGEKVFLECVQDMDHENMFWYRQDPGLGLRLIYFSYDVKMKEKGDIPEGYSVSREKKERFSLILESASTNQTSMYLCASSGRGLVKNIQYFGAGTRLSVL.

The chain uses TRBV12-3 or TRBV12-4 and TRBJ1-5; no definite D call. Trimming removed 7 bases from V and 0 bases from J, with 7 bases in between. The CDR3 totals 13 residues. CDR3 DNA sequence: TGTGCCAGCACTAGGGTTAGCAATCAGCCCCAGCATTTT. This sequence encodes CASTRVSNQPQHF.

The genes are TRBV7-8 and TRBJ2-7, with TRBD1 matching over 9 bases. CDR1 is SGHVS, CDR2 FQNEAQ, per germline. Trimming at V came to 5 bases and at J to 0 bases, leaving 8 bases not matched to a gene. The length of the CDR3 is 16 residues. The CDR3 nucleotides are TGTGCCAGCAGCCCGTACCGGGACAGGGCCTCCTACGAGCAGTACTTC. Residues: CASSPYRDRASYEQYF.

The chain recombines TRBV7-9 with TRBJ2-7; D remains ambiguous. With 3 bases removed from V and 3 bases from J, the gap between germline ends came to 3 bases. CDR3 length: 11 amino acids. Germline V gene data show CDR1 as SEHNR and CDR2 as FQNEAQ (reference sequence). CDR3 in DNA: TGTGCCAGCAGCTTCGACTACGAGCAGTACTTC. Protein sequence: CASSFDYEQYF. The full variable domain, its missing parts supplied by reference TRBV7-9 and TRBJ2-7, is DTGVSQNPRHKITKRGQNVTFRCDPISEHNRLYWYRQTLGQGPEFLTYFQNEAQLEKSRLLSDRFSAERPKGSFSTLEIQRTEQGDSAMYLCASSFDYEQYFGPGTRLTVT.

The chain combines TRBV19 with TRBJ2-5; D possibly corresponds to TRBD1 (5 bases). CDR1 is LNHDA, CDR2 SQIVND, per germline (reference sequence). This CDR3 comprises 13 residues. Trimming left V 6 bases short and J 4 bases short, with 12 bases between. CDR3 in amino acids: CASSGPGAETQYF. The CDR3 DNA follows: TGTGCCAGTAGCGGACCTGGGGCAGAGACCCAGTACTTC.

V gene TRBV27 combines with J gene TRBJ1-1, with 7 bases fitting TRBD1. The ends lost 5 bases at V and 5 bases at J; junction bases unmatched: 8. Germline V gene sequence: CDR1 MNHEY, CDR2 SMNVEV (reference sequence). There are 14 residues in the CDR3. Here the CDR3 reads CASSPSGRGTEAFF. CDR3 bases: TGTGCCAGCAGTCCCTCGGGCAGGGGGACTGAAGCTTTCTTT.

CDR3 DNA sequence: TGTGCCAGCAGCGCTAACTACGGGCACACTGAAGCTTTCTTT. It translates to CASSANYGHTEAFF. The chain employs TRBV2 and TRBJ1-1; D uncertain. V was trimmed by 6 bases and J by 3 bases, leaving 14 bases between them. CDR1 is SNHLY, CDR2 FYNNEI, per germline. This CDR3 contains 14 residues.